What follows are 31 T cell receptor beta chains derived from one specimen sequenced in a study of OX40 agonist ivuxolimab in advanced cancers. Sequencing was performed with immunoSEQ multiplex PCR; in TCRdb, only in-frame clones are kept and a portion is missing. This table has around 66,000 clones, roughly 84% appearing once. The sequencing used CD4+ or CD8+ T cells sorted from blood, collected in a trial of the OX40 agonist ivuxolimab. The receptor source for this set is an adult with an advanced solid tumor such as melanoma, head and neck, liver or kidney cancer.

V gene TRBV6-5 combines with J gene TRBJ2-3; D remains unclear. CDR3 size: 15 residues. V dropped 2 bases and J dropped 0 bases, with 9 bases sitting between them. Germline values: CDR1 MNHEY, CDR2 SVGAGI. The CDR3 DNA is TGTGCCAGCAGTTACCAGGATGAAAGCACAGATACGCAGTATTTT. Translating it yields CASSYQDESTDTQYF.

This chain connects TRBV4-2 to TRBJ2-5, with TRBD2 matching 10 bases. The CDR3 is made up of 18 amino acids. CDR1 LGHNA and CDR2 YNFKEQ come from the germline V gene. Germline trimming cut 0 bases from V and 6 bases from J; bases unmatched to any gene: 13. CDR3 coding DNA: TGTGCCAGCAGCCAAGATCCACCCAGCGGGGGGGCCGCGAAGACCCAGTACTTC. It yields the protein CASSQDPPSGGAAKTQYF.

This chain links TRBV7-9 with TRBJ2-1, with 10 bases fitting TRBD2. The CDR3 consists of 15 residues. The junction had 10 bases not matched to a gene; V was cut back by 7 bases and J by 7 bases. Germline-derived CDR1 and CDR2 are SEHNR and FQNEAQ (reference sequence). The CDR3 sequence: CASIPGASGGNEQFF. CDR3 sequence (DNA): TGTGCCAGCATCCCCGGGGCTAGCGGGGGAAATGAGCAGTTCTTC.

This chain links TRBV7-9 with TRBJ1-5, with 8 positions matching TRBD1. The germline CDR1 and CDR2 sequences are SEHNR and FQNEAQ (reference sequence). The CDR3 is made up of 15 amino acids. V trimming: 3 bases; J trimming: 4 bases; junction bases outside the gene matches: 5. CDR3 protein: CASSFGDRRNQPQHF. The CDR3 DNA reads as TGTGCCAGCAGCTTCGGGGACAGGAGAAATCAGCCCCAGCATTTT.

V usage is TRBV25-1 and J usage is TRBJ1-1, with D perhaps matching TRBD1 (6 bases). Deletions cut 2 bases from V and 10 bases from J, with 23 bases between. The CDR3 runs to 16 residues. Germline lookup yields CDR1 MGHDK and CDR2 SYGVNS. Here the CDR3 DNA reads TGTGCCAGCAGTGAAACGGTGAGGGGGGGGAAGGGAAGAGCTTTCTTT. It yields the protein CASSETVRGGKGRAFF. Full variable domain (missing parts from reference TRBV25-1 and TRBJ1-1): EADIYQTPRYLVIGTGKKITLECSQTMGHDKMYWYQQDPGMELHLIHYSYGVNSTEKGDLSSESTVSRIRTEHFPLTLESARPSHTSQYLCASSETVRGGKGRAFFGQGTRLTVV.

The rearrangement links TRBV5-5 to TRBJ2-7; no firm D call. From germline, CDR1 is SGHKS and CDR2 YYEKEE (reference sequence). With 4 bases removed from V and 0 bases from J, the gap between germline ends came to 8 bases. This CDR3 has 13 residues. The CDR3 loop reads CASSLESSYEQYF. The CDR3 DNA follows: TGTGCCAGCAGCCTGGAGAGCTCCTACGAGCAGTACTTC.

The sample holds a few counts of this clone. V and J are TRBV5-4 and TRBJ1-3; possibly TRBD1 for D (5 bases). Germline values: CDR1 SGHNT, CDR2 YYREEE (reference sequence). CDR3 length: 13 residues. V was shortened by 2 bases and J by 6 bases, with 9 bases between the two germline ends. The CDR3 region has the DNA TGTGCCAGCAGCTTCAGCAGGGAAAACACCATATATTTT. This gives the protein CASSFSRENTIYF. Full variable domain (rest looked up from reference TRBV5-4 and TRBJ1-3): ETGVTQSPTHLIKTRGQQVTLRCSSQSGHNTVSWYQQALGQGPQFIFQYYREEENGRGNFPPRFSGLQFPNYSSELNVNALELDDSALYLCASSFSRENTIYFGEGSWLTVV.

The genes are TRBV5-6 and TRBJ2-5; possible D gene TRBD2, 7 bases. The CDR3 extends over 15 amino acids. Germline CDR1 and CDR2: SGHDT and YYEEEE. The V end was cut by 2 bases, the J end by 4 bases, with 15 bases between. The CDR3 sequence: CASSFRGAGPETQYF. The CDR3 DNA reads TGTGCCAGCAGCTTTCGGGGGGCGGGCCCAGAGACCCAGTACTTC.

The genes are TRBV28 and TRBJ1-4, with D perhaps TRBD1 (5 bases). Germline CDR1 MDHEN, CDR2 SYDVKM. There are 15 residues in the CDR3. Trimming took 4 bases from V and 6 from J, leaving 15 bases between them. The CDR3 coding sequence is TGTGCCAGCAGTTCTGGGTGGCAGGGTCATGAAAAACTGTTTTTT. This gives the protein CASSSGWQGHEKLFF.

This clone has just one count. The rearrangement joins TRBV2 to TRBJ1-6; TRBD1 is a possible D gene (6 bases). In germline, CDR1 is SNHLY, CDR2 FYNNEI. V was shortened by 5 bases and J by 5 bases, with 13 bases between the two germline ends. The CDR3 sequence is 15 residues long. This CDR3 reads CASSPPQGDNSPLHF. The CDR3 DNA sequence: TGTGCCAGCAGTCCACCACAGGGTGATAATTCACCCCTCCACTTT.

The genes are TRBV19 and TRBJ1-5; TRBD1 aligns across 9 bases. Germline assignment: CDR1 LNHDA and CDR2 SQIVND (reference sequence). The V segment lost 6 bases and the J segment 4 bases; nucleotides outside the gene matches: 7. CDR3 length equals 15 residues. The CDR3 is CASRGDRGGNQPQHF. The CDR3 DNA reads TGTGCCAGTAGGGGCGACAGGGGGGGAAATCAGCCCCAGCATTTT.

The V and J genes are TRBV5-5 and TRBJ2-4, with 12 bases lining up with TRBD2. The CDR3 length is 17 residues. Trimming at V came to 3 bases and at J to 0 bases, leaving 4 bases not matched to a gene. The germline V gene encodes CDR1 SGHKS and CDR2 YYEKEE (reference sequence). CDR3 in DNA: TGTGCCAGCAGCTCACTAGCGGGGGGCTTAGCCAAAAACATTCAGTACTTC. Translation gives CASSSLAGGLAKNIQYF.

The CDR3 nucleotides read TGTGCCAGCAGCTTAGGGACAGGGGGCTCTGGGACCCAGTACTTC. Protein product: CASSLGTGGSGTQYF. The chain combines TRBV5-4 with TRBJ2-5, with 12 nucleotides matching TRBD1. From germline, CDR1 is SGHNT and CDR2 YYREEE (reference sequence). V lost 2 bases and J lost 7; bases outside the gene matches: 6. The CDR3 contains 15 residues.

V gene TRBV9 combines with J gene TRBJ2-2; TRBD1 is a possible D gene (6 bases). Germline CDR1 reads SGDLS; CDR2 reads YYNGEE. The CDR3 loop spans 15 amino acids. Trimming removed 4 bases at V and 0 bases at J, with 10 bases between. CDR3 protein: CASSPRTANTGELFF. DNA of the CDR3: TGTGCCAGCAGCCCCAGGACAGCGAACACCGGGGAGCTGTTTTTT.

This clone was seen only a few times. The chain is built from TRBV5-1 and TRBJ1-3; 7 nucleotides match TRBD1. Looked up from germline, CDR1 is SGHRS and CDR2 is YFSETQ. Trimming cost V 0 bases and J 0 bases; bases outside gene matches: 3. This CDR3 is built from 16 residues. The CDR3 coding sequence is TGCGCCAGCAGCTTGGGGGACAGAAACTCTGGAAACACCATATATTTT. It specifies CASSLGDRNSGNTIYF.

The rearrangement links TRBV10-3 to TRBJ1-1; TRBD1 matches at 10 bases. J was trimmed by 5 bases and V by 0 bases; bases with no gene match: 6. This CDR3 comprises 16 residues. The germline gives CDR1 ENHRY, CDR2 SYGVKD. CDR3 coding DNA: TGTGCCATCAGTGAGTCGGACAGGGGGACGGGGACTGAAGCTTTCTTT. Protein: CAISESDRGTGTEAFF.

This clone appeared a few times. The genes are TRBV28 and TRBJ1-2, with unresolved D. The CDR3 covers 10 residues. CDR1 and CDR2 (germline): MDHEN, SYDVKM. V dropped 4 bases and J dropped 7 bases, with 4 bases sitting between them. The CDR3 bases are TGTGCCAGCAGTTCAAGTGGCTACACCTTC. As protein: CASSSSGYTF.

V gene TRBV5-4 combines with J gene TRBJ2-2, with 9 bases lining up with TRBD1. Germline loops: CDR1 SGHNT, CDR2 YYREEE (reference sequence). The CDR3 is made up of 17 amino acids. J lost 6 bases, V lost 0 bases, and 9 bases had no gene match. CDR3 sequence (DNA): TGTGCCAGCAGCTTGGGACAGGGGGTAATACAGGCCGGGGAGCTGTTTTTT. This sequence encodes CASSLGQGVIQAGELFF.

This chain connects TRBV6-1 to TRBJ2-5; TRBD2 aligns across 8 bases. CDR1 is MNHNS, CDR2 SASEGT, per germline. The CDR3 covers 13 residues. V trimming: 8 bases; J trimming: 7 bases; junction bases outside the gene matches: 9. In DNA form, the CDR3 reads TGTGCCAGCTTTGCCGGGGGGGATTGGACCCAGTACTTC. It encodes CASFAGGDWTQYF.

This clone has more than one count but fewer than ten. The chain couples TRBV14 to TRBJ2-7, with 7 bases matching TRBD1. The germline gives CDR1 SGHDN, CDR2 FVKESK. The length of the CDR3 is 13 residues. The J segment lost 3 bases and the V segment lost 4 bases, leaving 3 bases of the junction unmatched. CDR3 DNA sequence: TGTGCCAGCAGCCGGGACAGTGTCTACGAGCAGTACTTC. Its translation: CASSRDSVYEQYF.

The gene calls are TRBV28 and TRBJ1-2; D not certain. The germline CDR1 and CDR2 sequences are MDHEN and SYDVKM. The CDR3 totals 15 residues. Trimming shortened V by 2 bases and J by 8 bases, and 18 bases separated the two germline ends. CDR3 residues: CASSLRPTATGGYTF. The CDR3 coding sequence is TGTGCCAGCAGTTTACGCCCCACAGCAACGGGGGGCTACACCTTC.

This chain joins TRBV5-1 and TRBJ2-3, with 11 bases aligning to TRBD2. V trimming: 4 bases; J trimming: 1 base; junction bases outside the gene matches: 8. The V gene's germline CDR1 is SGHRS and CDR2 YFSETQ. The CDR3 length is 17 residues. CDR3 protein: CASSQTGTSGRTDTQYF. In DNA form, the CDR3 reads TGCGCCAGCAGCCAAACCGGGACTAGCGGCCGCACAGATACGCAGTATTTT.

The chain has TRBV18 and TRBJ1-4, with D unresolved. The CDR3 extends over 13 amino acids. V lost 2 bases and J 8 bases, leaving 9 bases between the germline ends. Germline assignment: CDR1 KGHSH and CDR2 LQKENI. The CDR3 protein is CASSPGLGEKLFF. CDR3 bases: TGTGCCAGCTCACCAGGGTTAGGGGAAAAACTGTTTTTT.

CDR3 nucleotides: TGTGCCAGCAGTACGGGAATTTTCCAGCCCCAGCATTTT. Translation: CASSTGIFQPQHF. V and J are TRBV2 and TRBJ1-5; D not certain. With 5 bases removed from V and 7 bases from J, the gap between germline ends came to 12 bases. The CDR3 contains 13 residues. In germline, CDR1 is SNHLY, CDR2 FYNNEI.

The V and J genes are TRBV9 and TRBJ2-7; no clear D gene. This CDR3 spans 15 amino acids. Per the germline V gene, CDR1 is SGDLS and CDR2 is YYNGEE. V shed 0 bases and J shed 7 bases, with 17 bases lying between them. Here the CDR3 reads CASSVEGSGGREQYF. In nucleotides, the CDR3 is TGTGCCAGCAGCGTAGAAGGGTCAGGCGGAAGGGAGCAGTACTTC.

This clone was detected once. V usage is TRBV2 and J usage is TRBJ2-5, with D perhaps matching TRBD1 (6 bases). The CDR3 spans 13 residues. V lost 10 bases to trimming and J lost 1 base, with 13 bases between them. Germline CDR1 and CDR2: SNHLY and FYNNEI. Written as DNA, the CDR3 is TGTGCCACCCAGGGGCAGGCCCAAGAGACCCAGTACTTC. Protein product: CATQGQAQETQYF.

The J gene is TRBJ2-5, the V gene TRBV6-1; 8 positions agree with TRBD2. V shed 9 bases, J shed 5 bases, and the junction held 11 bases outside the gene matches. The CDR3 totals 14 residues. CDR1 is MNHNS, CDR2 SASEGT, per germline. The CDR3 protein is CASIGGASVETQYF. The CDR3 DNA is TGTGCCAGTATCGGGGGGGCCTCGGTCGAGACCCAGTACTTC.

This clone came up a few times. The genes are TRBV9 and TRBJ2-3, with 12 bases fitting TRBD2. Germline V CDR1 and CDR2: SGDLS, YYNGEE. The CDR3 is 14 residues long. Trimming removed 3 bases from V and 6 bases from J; junction bases left unmatched: 2. The CDR3, as DNA: TGTGCCAGCAGCGGGACTAGCGGGGCGGATACGCAGTATTTT. It encodes CASSGTSGADTQYF.

V gene TRBV2 combines with J gene TRBJ2-7, with 9 bases matching TRBD1. The V gene's germline CDR1 is SNHLY and CDR2 FYNNEI. V lost 2 bases and J lost 6; bases outside the gene matches: 2. The CDR3 contains 13 residues. The CDR3 DNA is TGTGCCAGCAGTGAAAGGGGACAGGGCGAGCAGTACTTC. Translating gives CASSERGQGEQYF.

The gene calls are TRBV7-8 and TRBJ2-7; D ambiguous. Trimming took 0 bases from V and 4 from J, leaving 10 bases between them. Germline V gene data show CDR1 as SGHVS and CDR2 as FQNEAQ. CDR3 length: 14 amino acids. As DNA, the CDR3 is TGTGCCAGCAGCTTAGCGAGACCGACTTACGAGCAGTACTTC. Translated: CASSLARPTYEQYF.

J is TRBJ1-2 and V is TRBV4-1; the D is unclear. In germline, CDR1 is MGHRA, CDR2 YSYEKL. V gave up 0 bases and J gave up 13 bases, with 18 bases separating them. The CDR3 is 14 residues long. In nucleotides, the CDR3 is TGCGCCAGCAGCCAAGAGATCCGGCAGCCCGGACCCACCTTC. Its translation is CASSQEIRQPGPTF.